The 24 T cell receptor beta chains presented below share a single source sample, sequenced in a study of cytotoxic CD8 clonotypes in ibrutinib-treated CLL. Generated by immunoSEQ multiplex PCR, the TCRdb table keeps only in-frame clones and is missing some. The sample has about 200,000 clones, over 60% seen once. The input for sequencing was PBMCs, taken after 24 months of ibrutinib treatment. These receptors all stem from a human donor with chronic lymphocytic leukemia.

The chain couples TRBV2 to TRBJ2-3, with D unclear. With 7 bases removed from V and 3 bases from J, the gap between germline ends came to 8 bases. Germline CDR1 and CDR2: SNHLY and FYNNEI. CDR3 length equals 12 residues. The CDR3 DNA follows: TGTGCCAGCAAGGGTTGGACAGATACGCAGTATTTT. The encoded protein is CASKGWTDTQYF.

This clone has a single count. The chain employs TRBV6-5 and TRBJ2-1; D is unresolved. The CDR3 is 13 residues long. V was clipped by 5 bases and J by 10 bases, with 15 bases between them. CDR1 and CDR2 from the germline V gene are MNHEY and SVGAGI. The CDR3 is CASSALRFGEQFF. CDR3 bases: TGTGCCAGCAGTGCCCTTCGATTCGGGGAGCAGTTCTTC.

The V gene is TRBV5-4, the J gene TRBJ2-5; 7 positions agree with TRBD2. J lost 2 bases, V lost 0 bases, and 10 bases had no gene match. The CDR3 consists of 17 residues. Per the germline V gene, CDR1 is SGHNT and CDR2 is YYREEE (reference sequence). The CDR3 loop is CASSLERDWAPQETQYF. As DNA, the CDR3 is TGTGCCAGCAGCTTGGAGCGGGACTGGGCACCTCAAGAGACCCAGTACTTC.

This chain uses TRBV7-2 with TRBJ2-3; no reliable D call. V dropped 2 bases and J dropped 4 bases, with 19 bases sitting between them. The CDR3 loop spans 17 amino acids. The germline gives CDR1 SGHTA, CDR2 FQGNSA. This CDR3 reads CASSLTREQAAADTQYF. The DNA for the CDR3 is TGTGCCAGCAGCTTAACACGAGAGCAGGCGGCGGCAGATACGCAGTATTTT.

This rearrangement joins TRBV5-4 to TRBJ2-3; D is undetermined. The CDR3 consists of 16 residues. The germline V gene has CDR1 SGHNT and CDR2 YYREEE (reference sequence). Trimming cost V 4 bases and J 0 bases, with 15 bases left between them. Here the CDR3 reads CASSDARITSTDTQYF. CDR3 bases: TGTGCCAGCAGCGACGCCCGTATTACTAGCACAGATACGCAGTATTTT.

This clone has only a few counts. The V and J genes are TRBV30 and TRBJ1-5; D not certain. Trimming removed 5 bases from V and 5 bases from J, with 16 bases in between. Germline V gives CDR1 GTSNPN, CDR2 SVGIG (reference sequence). The CDR3 has 14 residues. This chain's CDR3 is CAWGRTGGYQPQHF. The CDR3 DNA follows: TGTGCCTGGGGTAGGACGGGCGGGTATCAGCCCCAGCATTTT.

This clone was observed a single time. The gene calls are TRBV5-3 and TRBJ2-1; 9 bases fit TRBD2. TRBV5-3 counts as an open reading frame of uncertain function. The J segment lost 0 bases and the V segment lost 0 bases, leaving 13 bases of the junction unmatched. The length of the CDR3 is 20 residues. CDR3: CARSLAALAGSFSSYNEQFF. DNA for the CDR3: TGTGCCAGAAGCTTGGCGGCGCTAGCGGGATCTTTTAGCTCCTACAATGAGCAGTTCTTC.

This clone was observed once. V usage is TRBV18 and J usage is TRBJ2-7; TRBD2 is a possible D gene (6 bases). The CDR3 consists of 15 residues. Germline V gene lookup returns CDR1 KGHSH and CDR2 LQKENI. V shed 2 bases and J shed 4 bases, with 15 bases lying between them. CDR3 amino acids: CASSPNTGTLYEQYF. CDR3 in DNA: TGTGCCAGCTCACCAAATACCGGGACTTTGTACGAGCAGTACTTC. The full variable domain, with the rest looked up from reference TRBV18 and TRBJ2-7, is NAGVMQNPRHLVRRRGQEARLRCSPMKGHSHVYWYRQLPEEGLKFMVYLQKENIIDESGMPKERFSAEFPKEGPSILRIQQVVRGDSAAYFCASSPNTGTLYEQYFGPGTRLTVT.

V is TRBV18 and J is TRBJ2-7, with 7 bases fitting TRBD2. The V segment lost 1 base and the J segment 6 bases; nucleotides outside the gene matches: 15. Per germline, CDR1 KGHSH and CDR2 LQKENI. The CDR3 length is 17 residues. This chain's CDR3 is CASSPLGSGWSRSEQYF. For the CDR3, the DNA is TGTGCCAGCTCACCACTGGGTAGCGGGTGGTCTCGAAGCGAGCAGTACTTC.

This chain joins TRBV15 and TRBJ1-5; 10 bases align to TRBD1. This CDR3 has 16 residues. V lost 2 bases and J lost 4; bases outside the gene matches: 5. The germline gives CDR1 LNHNV, CDR2 YYDKDF (reference sequence). Here the CDR3 reads CATSRSGTGDNQPQHF. The CDR3 DNA reads as TGTGCCACCAGCAGATCGGGGACAGGGGATAATCAGCCCCAGCATTTT.

The chain couples TRBV4-2 to TRBJ2-3; no reliable D call. The CDR3 has 14 residues. Trimming removed 3 bases from V and 0 bases from J, with 7 bases in between. Germline V lookup: CDR1 LGHNA, CDR2 YNFKEQ. The CDR3 protein is CASSHSRSTDTQYF. The CDR3 DNA reads as TGTGCCAGCAGCCACAGCCGTAGCACAGATACGCAGTATTTT.

The V call is TRBV20-1, the J call TRBJ2-5, with no clear D. V lost 3 bases, J lost 1 base, and 3 bases lay in between. The CDR3 contains 11 residues. The germline gives CDR1 DFQATT, CDR2 SNEGSKA (reference sequence). CDR3: CSARGQETQYF. CDR3 bases: TGCAGTGCTAGGGGCCAAGAGACCCAGTACTTC.

This chain connects TRBV9 to TRBJ2-7; 10 positions match TRBD2. V trimming: 2 bases; J trimming: 6 bases; junction bases outside the gene matches: 5. This CDR3 has 14 amino acids. Germline lookup yields CDR1 SGDLS and CDR2 YYNGEE. The CDR3 DNA sequence: TGTGCCAGCAGCGTCGTAGCGGGAGGTGGCGAGCAGTACTTC. Translation gives CASSVVAGGGEQYF.

The chain recombines TRBV2 with TRBJ2-3, with D perhaps matching TRBD2 (5 bases). Germline CDR1 is SNHLY and CDR2 is FYNNEI. The CDR3 is 13 amino acids. V was clipped by 6 bases and J by 8 bases, with 15 bases between them. This CDR3 reads CASSYASGGTQYF. The CDR3, as DNA: TGTGCCAGCAGCTACGCTAGTGGAGGTACGCAGTATTTT.

This chain uses TRBV27 with TRBJ2-7; 8 bases match TRBD1. CDR1 and CDR2 from the germline V gene are MNHEY and SMNVEV (reference sequence). The CDR3 contains 14 residues. The V and J ends lost 5 bases and 4 bases, in that order; junction bases with no gene match: 7. Here the CDR3 reads CASSNSGGAYEQYF. For the CDR3, the DNA is TGTGCCAGCAGTAACTCAGGGGGCGCGTACGAGCAGTACTTC.

V usage is TRBV27 and J usage is TRBJ2-7; TRBD2 matches 7 bases. CDR1 and CDR2 from the germline V gene are MNHEY and SMNVEV (reference sequence). J gave up 3 bases and V 10 bases, and 18 bases lay outside the gene matches. This CDR3 comprises 16 residues. This chain's CDR3 is CATALAAIPPYYEQYF. CDR3 bases: TGTGCCACCGCCCTAGCGGCCATCCCCCCCTACTACGAGCAGTACTTC.

This chain uses TRBV18 with TRBJ2-1; 7 bases line up with TRBD1. The CDR3 extends over 13 amino acids. Germline V gives CDR1 KGHSH, CDR2 LQKENI. Germline trimming cut 4 bases from V and 8 bases from J; bases unmatched to any gene: 5. CDR3 residues: CASSQGAQHEQFF. The CDR3 DNA sequence: TGTGCCAGCTCACAGGGGGCCCAACATGAGCAGTTCTTC.

The chain is built from TRBV7-2 and TRBJ2-3; no firm D call. The CDR3 runs to 13 residues. The V end lost 0 bases, the J end lost 2 bases, and 3 bases lay between the germline ends. Germline V gene data show CDR1 as SGHTA and CDR2 as FQGNSA. CDR3 residues: CASSLATTDTQYF. CDR3 in DNA: TGTGCCAGCAGCTTAGCCACCACAGATACGCAGTATTTT.

The chain employs TRBV9 and TRBJ1-3; the match to TRBD1 covers 9 bases. The CDR3 totals 18 residues. Germline trimming cut 4 bases from V and 2 bases from J; bases unmatched to any gene: 13. Germline CDR1 is SGDLS and CDR2 is YYNGEE. This chain's CDR3 is CASSPKDLDRGAGNTIYF. DNA for the CDR3: TGTGCCAGCAGCCCTAAGGACTTGGACAGGGGAGCTGGAAACACCATATATTTT. Drawing the rest from reference TRBV9 and TRBJ1-3, the complete variable domain is DSGVTQTPKHLITATGQRVTLRCSPRSGDLSVYWYQQSLDQGLQFLIQYYNGEERAKGNILERFSAQQFPDLHSELNLSSLELGDSALYFCASSPKDLDRGAGNTIYFGEGSWLTVV.

This rearrangement joins TRBV29-1 to TRBJ2-2; D is unclear. V was pared by 4 bases and J by 1 base, with 10 bases between. The CDR3 length is 14 residues. The germline CDR1 and CDR2 sequences are SQVTM and ANQGSEA. The CDR3 sequence: CSVVATRNTGELFF. The CDR3 nucleotides are TGCAGCGTTGTGGCTACCCGGAACACCGGGGAGCTGTTTTTT.

Only one count was recorded for this clone. The chain employs TRBV7-2 and TRBJ2-3; 11 bases fit TRBD2. The CDR3 is 19 residues long. Germline assignment: CDR1 SGHTA and CDR2 FQGNSA. The V gene end was trimmed by 0 bases and the J gene end by 5 bases; junction bases not matched to a gene: 13. The CDR3 sequence is CASSLAFSLAGGPGDTQYF. The DNA for the CDR3 is TGTGCCAGCAGCTTAGCGTTTTCTCTAGCGGGAGGCCCCGGAGATACGCAGTATTTT.

The chain uses TRBV5-5 and TRBJ1-4, with 9 bases matching TRBD1. Germline V gives CDR1 SGHKS, CDR2 YYEKEE (reference sequence). Germline trimming cut 4 bases from V and 3 bases from J; bases unmatched to any gene: 4. The CDR3 is made up of 15 amino acids. CDR3 sequence reads: CASSPGQGPNEKLFF. CDR3 in DNA: TGTGCCAGCAGCCCCGGACAGGGGCCTAATGAAAAACTGTTTTTT.

The rearrangement joins TRBV16 to TRBJ2-7, with a weak D call TRBD1 (5 bases). Trimming stripped 1 base from V and 2 bases from J, with 9 bases between. This CDR3 contains 14 residues. Germline loops: CDR1 KGHSY, CDR2 FQNENV. CDR3 nucleotides: TGTGCCAGCAGCCAATTTGCAGGGACCTACGAGCAGTACTTC. It translates to CASSQFAGTYEQYF. Using reference TRBV16 and TRBJ2-7 for the parts outside the CDR3, the full variable domain is GEEVAQTPKHLVRGEGQKAKLYCAPIKGHSYVFWYQQVLKNEFKFLISFQNENVFDETGMPKERFSAKCLPNSPCSLEIQATKLEDSAVYFCASSQFAGTYEQYFGPGTRLTVT.

This chain connects TRBV5-1 to TRBJ1-3; D gene unclear. CDR1 is SGHRS and CDR2 is YFSETQ in the germline V gene. The CDR3 sequence is 14 residues long. The V and J ends lost 0 bases and 0 bases respectively, with 4 bases between them. This CDR3 is CASSLGSSGNTIYF. CDR3 nucleotide sequence: TGCGCCAGCAGCTTGGGCTCCTCTGGAAACACCATATATTTT.